The present T cell receptor beta chain was sequenced within a study of blood T cell repertoires in COVID-19. TCRdb keeps only in-frame clones here, not all; method: immunoSEQ multiplex PCR. This table has some 70,000 clones, about 85% appearing once. The CDR3 spans 16 residues. The V gene's germline CDR1 is MGHRA and CDR2 YSYEKL. Trimming removed 1 base at V and 3 bases at J, with 15 bases between. The rearrangement links TRBV4-1 to TRBJ1-1, with D unresolved. This TCR was sampled from a woman in her forties or fifties with COVID-19, enrolled during active disease. Sequencing was done on a sample of peripheral blood. The CDR3 spells CASSQAPTASYTEAFF. The CDR3 DNA follows: TGCGCCAGCAGCCAAGCCCCTACTGCTAGCTACACTGAAGCTTTCTTT.